This T cell receptor beta chain was profiled in a study of vaccination and CD4 T cells after COVID-19. Study-wide background: The cells were exposed to overlapping spike peptides originating from SARS-CoV-2, HCoV-NL63, HCoV-OC43 and HCoV-229E for stimulation. Overall study findings and caveats: Convalescent participants were relatively few, and none had early post-infection timepoints studied.

With the Oncomine TCR Beta short-read assay, DNA from cultured CD4+ T cells was sequenced. The source of extracted genomic DNA was cultured CD4+ T cells. TCRdb processed the PCR reads anew with MiXCR; each CDR3 protein has one entry. This table holds around 20,000 distinct CDR3 sequences, approximately 40% found once. Trimming left V 6 bases short and J 0 bases short, with 3 bases between. The CDR3 is 12 amino acids. The germline gives CDR1 MNHNS, CDR2 SASEGT. This clonotype occurred a few times. Its target is not known. Indicated treatment: roughly ten-day PBMC culture with coronavirus spike peptide pools or control peptides (ViraFEST assay).

This chain connects TRBV6-1 to TRBJ1-3; D ambiguous. The starting material was CD4+ T cells from blood, cultured in vitro, obtained before SARS-CoV-2 vaccination. The TCR comes from a human donor who had recovered from COVID-19. CDR3 nucleotide sequence: TGTGCCAGCAGGAGCTCTGGAAACACCATATATTTT. Protein sequence: CASRSSGNTIYF.